The clone carrying this TCR beta chain was found once. V lost 6 bases to trimming and J lost 6 bases, with 14 bases between them. There are 13 residues in the CDR3. CDR1 and CDR2 (germline): MNHEY, SVGAGI. Authors' data handling: Reference gene primers were amplified, and this amplification served to estimate nucleated cell counts. Clones were read by immunoSEQ multiplex PCR, and TCRdb kept only the in-frame ones, dropping some. V, J and clone size derive from that table, while D and trimming were established from the DNA sequence. The sample has around 140,000 clones; around nine tenths are singletons. The data stem from a study of blood T cell repertoires in COVID-19. As for the study in general: Researchers got acute and convalescent COVID-19 samples from the United States, Italy and Spain.

The sequenced sample was peripheral blood. This sequence originates from a woman aged 50 to 60 with acute or convalescent COVID-19. The J gene is TRBJ1-2, the V gene TRBV6-5; D uncertain. The CDR3: CASREQWRHGYTF. The CDR3 DNA is TGTGCCAGCAGGGAGCAGTGGAGGCATGGCTACACCTTC.